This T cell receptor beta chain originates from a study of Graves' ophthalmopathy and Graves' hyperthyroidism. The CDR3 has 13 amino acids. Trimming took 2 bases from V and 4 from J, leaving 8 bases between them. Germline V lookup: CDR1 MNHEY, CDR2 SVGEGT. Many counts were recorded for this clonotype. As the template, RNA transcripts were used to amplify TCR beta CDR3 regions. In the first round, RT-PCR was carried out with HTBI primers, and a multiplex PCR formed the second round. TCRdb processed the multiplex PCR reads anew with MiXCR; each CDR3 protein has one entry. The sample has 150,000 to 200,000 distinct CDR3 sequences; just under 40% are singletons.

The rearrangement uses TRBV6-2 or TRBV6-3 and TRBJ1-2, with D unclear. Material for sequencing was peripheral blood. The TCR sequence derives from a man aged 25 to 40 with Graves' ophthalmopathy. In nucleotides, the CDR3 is TGTGCCAGCAGTTACCGGCCGATCTATGGCTACACCTTC. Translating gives CASSYRPIYGYTF.